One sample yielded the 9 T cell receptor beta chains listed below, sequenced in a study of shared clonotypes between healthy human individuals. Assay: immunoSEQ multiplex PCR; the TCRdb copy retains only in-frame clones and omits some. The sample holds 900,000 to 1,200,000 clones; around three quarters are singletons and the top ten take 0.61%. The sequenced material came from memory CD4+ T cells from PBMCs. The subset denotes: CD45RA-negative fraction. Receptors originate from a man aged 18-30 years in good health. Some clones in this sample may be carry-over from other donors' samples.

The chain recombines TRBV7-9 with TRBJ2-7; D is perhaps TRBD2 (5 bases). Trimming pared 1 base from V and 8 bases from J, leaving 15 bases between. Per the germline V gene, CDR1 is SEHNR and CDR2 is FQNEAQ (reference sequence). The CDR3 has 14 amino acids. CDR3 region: CASSLEAAPGKQYF. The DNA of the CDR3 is TGTGCCAGCAGCTTAGAAGCGGCCCCTGGGAAGCAGTACTTC.

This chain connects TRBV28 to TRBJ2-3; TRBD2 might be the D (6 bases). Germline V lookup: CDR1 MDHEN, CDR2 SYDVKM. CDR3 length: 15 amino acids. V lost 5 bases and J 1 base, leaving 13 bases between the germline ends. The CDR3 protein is CASSPSWGGTDTQYF. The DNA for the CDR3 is TGTGCCAGCAGTCCGTCTTGGGGGGGCACAGATACGCAGTATTTT.

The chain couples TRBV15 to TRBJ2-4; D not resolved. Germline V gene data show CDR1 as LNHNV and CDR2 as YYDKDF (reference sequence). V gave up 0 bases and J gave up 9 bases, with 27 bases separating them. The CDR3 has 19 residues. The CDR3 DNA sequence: TGTGCCACCAGCAGAGATCGAAGTATCGGCTCGGGTGGGAAACCCATTCAGTACTTC. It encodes CATSRDRSIGSGGKPIQYF.

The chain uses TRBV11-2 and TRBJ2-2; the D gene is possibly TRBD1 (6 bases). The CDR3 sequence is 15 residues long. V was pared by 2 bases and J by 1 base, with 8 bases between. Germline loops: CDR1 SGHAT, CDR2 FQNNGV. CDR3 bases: TGTGCCAGCAGCTTAATCAGGGGGAACACCGGGGAGCTGTTTTTT. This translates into CASSLIRGNTGELFF.

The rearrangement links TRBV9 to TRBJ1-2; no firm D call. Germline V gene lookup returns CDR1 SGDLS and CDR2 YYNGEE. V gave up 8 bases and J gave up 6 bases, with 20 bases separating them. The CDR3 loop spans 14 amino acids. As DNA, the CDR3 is TGTGCCAGTTGCCCGACCCCAAGTTTCGATGGCTACACCTTC. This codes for CASCPTPSFDGYTF.

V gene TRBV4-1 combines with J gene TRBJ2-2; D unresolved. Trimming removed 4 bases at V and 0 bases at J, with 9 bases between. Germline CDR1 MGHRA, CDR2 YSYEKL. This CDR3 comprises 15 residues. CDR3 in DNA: TGCGCCAGCAGCCTCGATAGGTCGAACACCGGGGAGCTGTTTTTT. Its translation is CASSLDRSNTGELFF.

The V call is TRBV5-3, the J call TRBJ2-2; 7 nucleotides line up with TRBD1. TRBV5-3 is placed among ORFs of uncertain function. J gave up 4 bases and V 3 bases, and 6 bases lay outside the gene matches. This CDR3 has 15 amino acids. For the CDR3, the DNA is TGTGCCAGAAGCTACCTAGACAGGGCCACCGGGGAGCTGTTTTTT. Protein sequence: CARSYLDRATGELFF.

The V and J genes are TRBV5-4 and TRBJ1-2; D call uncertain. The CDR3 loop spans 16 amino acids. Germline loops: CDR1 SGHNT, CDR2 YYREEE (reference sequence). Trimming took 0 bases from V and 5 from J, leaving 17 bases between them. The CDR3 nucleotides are TGTGCCAGCAGCTTGGATCTTACCAGGAGGGCATATGGCTACACCTTC. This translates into CASSLDLTRRAYGYTF. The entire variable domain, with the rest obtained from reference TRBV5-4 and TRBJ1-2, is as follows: ETGVTQSPTHLIKTRGQQVTLRCSSQSGHNTVSWYQQALGQGPQFIFQYYREEENGRGNFPPRFSGLQFPNYSSELNVNALELDDSALYLCASSLDLTRRAYGYTFGSGTRLTVV.

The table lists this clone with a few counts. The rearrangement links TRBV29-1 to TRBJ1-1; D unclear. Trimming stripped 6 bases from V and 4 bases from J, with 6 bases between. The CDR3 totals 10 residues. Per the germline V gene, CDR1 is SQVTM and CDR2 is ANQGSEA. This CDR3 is CSVLATEAFF. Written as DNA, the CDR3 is TGCAGCGTACTCGCCACTGAAGCTTTCTTT.